The T cell receptor beta chain described here comes from a study of blood T cell repertoires in COVID-19. Sequenced by immunoSEQ multiplex PCR; TCRdb stores in-frame clones only, minus some. The sample holds roughly 390,000 clones, 75% to 90% seen once. The ends were cut back, 4 bases at V and 12 bases at J, with 12 bases in the middle. The germline V gene has CDR1 GTSNPN and CDR2 SVGIG (reference sequence). The CDR3 runs to 11 residues. Sequencing used peripheral blood. V and J are TRBV30 and TRBJ1-4; a weak D match, TRBD1 (5 bases). This clonotype was obtained from a woman between 18 and 30 years old with acute or convalescent COVID-19. DNA for the CDR3: TGTGCCTGGATCTATCGGGGGGAACTGTTTTTT. Protein sequence: CAWIYRGELFF.